The 18 T cell receptor beta chains in this list originate from one sample, sequenced in a study of blood T cell repertoires in COVID-19. Sequenced by immunoSEQ multiplex PCR; TCRdb stores in-frame clones only, minus some. Of about 200,000 clones listed, 82% are singletons. Sequenced: PBMCs or T cells enriched from blood (not recorded which). The receptors here all came from a man aged 35 to 55 who had recovered from COVID-19.

The chain is built from TRBV19 and TRBJ1-5; TRBD1 aligns across 10 bases. This CDR3 spans 15 amino acids. Germline assignment: CDR1 LNHDA and CDR2 SQIVND (reference sequence). V dropped 3 bases and J dropped 9; count of bases not matched to a gene: 8. The CDR3 reads CASSIAGTGASPQHF. For the CDR3, the DNA is TGTGCCAGTAGTATTGCCGGGACAGGGGCTTCGCCCCAGCATTTT.

This sequence joins TRBV5-1 and TRBJ2-5, with D possibly being TRBD1 (6 bases). Deletions cut 5 bases from V and 4 bases from J, with 15 bases between. The germline gives CDR1 SGHRS, CDR2 YFSETQ. The CDR3 spans 14 residues. Here the CDR3 DNA reads TGCGCCAGCAGGGGGGCAGGGAGTCGAGAGACCCAGTACTTC. It is translated as CASRGAGSRETQYF. Full variable domain (rest looked up from reference TRBV5-1 and TRBJ2-5): KAGVTQTPRYLIKTRGQQVTLSCSPISGHRSVSWYQQTPGQGLQFLFEYFSETQRNKGNFPGRFSGRQFSNSRSEMNVSTLELGDSALYLCASRGAGSRETQYFGPGTRLLVL.

This rearrangement joins TRBV12-3 or TRBV12-4 to TRBJ2-1, with TRBD1 matching over 7 bases. The CDR3 extends over 13 amino acids. The ends lost 3 bases at V and 8 bases at J; junction bases unmatched: 4. This CDR3 is CASSLKGGDEQFF. In nucleotides, the CDR3 is TGTGCCAGCAGTTTGAAAGGGGGCGATGAGCAGTTCTTC.

The rearrangement links TRBV21-1 to TRBJ2-3; TRBD2, as called in the table, went unchecked against the DNA. TRBV21-1 is noted as a pseudogene. CDR3 length: 18 residues. The CDR3 DNA follows: TGTGCCAGCAGCAACTCTAGCGGAATAACCCTGTGCACAGATACGCAGTATTTT. This translates into CASSNSSGITLCTDTQYF.

A few counts support this clone. The genes are TRBV11-1 and TRBJ2-5, with 13 bases matching TRBD2. Germline V gives CDR1 SGHAT, CDR2 FQDESV (reference sequence). J was trimmed by 4 bases and V by 5 bases; bases with no gene match: 4. CDR3 length equals 15 residues. The CDR3 nucleotides read TGTGCCAGCAGCGGACTAGCGGGAGTTAGAGAGACCCAGTACTTC. Translation: CASSGLAGVRETQYF.

This clone appeared a single time. The rearrangement joins TRBV30 to TRBJ1-4; D ambiguous. The CDR3 runs to 13 residues. CDR1 and CDR2 (germline): GTSNPN, SVGIG (reference sequence). Trimming took 0 bases from V and 8 from J, leaving 10 bases between them. The CDR3 nucleotides read TGTGCCTGGAGTGTGACATTTGAGGAAAAACTGTTTTTT. Its translation is CAWSVTFEEKLFF.

The rearrangement joins TRBV19 to TRBJ2-5; a possible D gene is TRBD1 (5 bases). V was clipped by 8 bases and J by 1 base, with 11 bases between them. The CDR3 is made up of 13 amino acids. Germline V gene lookup returns CDR1 LNHDA and CDR2 SQIVND (reference sequence). In DNA form, the CDR3 reads TGTGCCAGTTCGACAGTCTTCCAAGAGACCCAGTACTTC. This translates into CASSTVFQETQYF.

The chain joins TRBV7-3 to TRBJ2-7; TRBD2 matches 8 bases. Germline V CDR1 and CDR2: SGHTA, FQGTGA. This CDR3 is built from 17 residues. With 5 bases clipped from V and 2 bases from J, the junction kept 14 bases outside the gene matches. CDR3 sequence (DNA): TGTGCCAGCAGCCAAGGCCCCCTAGCGGGCGGAGCCTACGAGCAGTACTTC. Encoded protein: CASSQGPLAGGAYEQYF. Filled out from reference TRBV7-3 and TRBJ2-7, the complete variable domain reads GAGVSQTPSNKVTEKGKYVELRCDPISGHTALYWYRQSLGQGPEFLIYFQGTGAADDSGLPNDRFFAVRPEGSVSTLKIQRTERGDSAVYLCASSQGPLAGGAYEQYFGPGTRLTVT.

This chain connects TRBV5-4 to TRBJ1-6; 7 bases match TRBD1. CDR1 SGHNT and CDR2 YYREEE come from the germline V gene (reference sequence). This CDR3 region has 16 residues. V dropped 3 bases and J dropped 0; count of bases not matched to a gene: 3. The CDR3 DNA sequence: TGTGCCAGCAGCTGGACAGGCGGCTCCTATAATTCACCCCTCCACTTT. It translates to CASSWTGGSYNSPLHF.

This chain connects TRBV6-2 or TRBV6-3 to TRBJ2-2; a weak D match, TRBD1 (5 bases). The germline V gene has CDR1 MNHEY and CDR2 SVGEGT. V was clipped by 0 bases and J by 3 bases, with 14 bases between them. The CDR3 runs to 17 residues. This chain's CDR3 is CASSYSRQGVDTGELFF. CDR3 DNA sequence: TGTGCCAGCAGTTACTCACGTCAGGGTGTGGACACCGGGGAGCTGTTTTTT.

This clone appeared a few times. V and J are TRBV18 and TRBJ1-1; TRBD1 might be the D (5 bases). V was pared by 1 base and J by 1 base, with 10 bases between. The CDR3 is 15 residues long. CDR1 KGHSH and CDR2 LQKENI come from the germline V gene. CDR3 sequence reads: CASSPQTGENTEAFF. CDR3 DNA sequence: TGTGCCAGCTCACCACAAACGGGGGAGAACACTGAAGCTTTCTTT.

This CDR3 is CASSPAWSGSQETQYF. CDR3 nucleotide sequence: TGTGCCAGCAGCCCGGCGTGGTCCGGGTCCCAAGAGACCCAGTACTTC. The genes are TRBV5-4 and TRBJ2-5, with D hard to call. This CDR3 is 16 amino acids long. V lost 4 bases and J 1 base, leaving 17 bases between the germline ends. Germline CDR1 SGHNT, CDR2 YYREEE (reference sequence).

The chain employs TRBV9 and TRBJ1-3; D unresolved. Germline V lookup: CDR1 SGDLS, CDR2 YYNGEE. V lost 4 bases and J 7 bases, leaving 9 bases between the germline ends. The CDR3 is 12 amino acids. This CDR3 reads CASSNYGNTIYF. Here the CDR3 DNA reads TGTGCCAGCAGCAATTACGGGAACACCATATATTTT.

This chain uses TRBV29-1 with TRBJ1-4; D is possibly TRBD1 (6 bases). The V gene's germline CDR1 is SQVTM and CDR2 ANQGSEA. V was clipped by 2 bases and J by 8 bases, with 15 bases between them. The CDR3 covers 14 residues. Written as DNA, the CDR3 is TGCAGCGTTGAAAAGGCTACGCAGGGGGAAAAACTGTTTTTT. This encodes CSVEKATQGEKLFF.

The chain combines TRBV11-2 with TRBJ1-2; D is undetermined. V was shortened by 1 base and J by 7 bases, with 10 bases between the two germline ends. The length of the CDR3 is 13 residues. CDR1 and CDR2 from the germline V gene are SGHAT and FQNNGV. The CDR3 loop is CASSLGGLGGYTF. CDR3 bases: TGTGCCAGCAGCTTAGGAGGCCTAGGTGGCTACACCTTC.

This clone was recorded only once. The V gene is TRBV4-1, the J gene TRBJ1-1, with D possibly matching TRBD1 (5 bases). This CDR3 has 15 residues. V lost 1 base and J lost 3, with 12 bases in between. Per germline, CDR1 MGHRA and CDR2 YSYEKL. CDR3 in amino acids: CASSQGRAGDTEAFF. CDR3 bases: TGCGCCAGCAGCCAAGGGAGGGCGGGGGACACTGAAGCTTTCTTT.

V is TRBV7-9 and J is TRBJ1-1; TRBD1 matches at 7 bases. V lost 5 bases to trimming and J lost 3 bases; unmatched junction nucleotides: 9. The CDR3 extends over 15 amino acids. Germline loops: CDR1 SEHNR, CDR2 FQNEAQ (reference sequence). CDR3 protein: CASSEFTGADTEAFF. CDR3 bases: TGTGCCAGCAGCGAGTTCACAGGGGCGGACACTGAAGCTTTCTTT.

The V and J genes are TRBV12-2 and TRBJ2-7; TRBD2, the table's D call, lacks a check against the DNA. TRBV12-2 is a listed pseudogene. The CDR3 loop spans 16 amino acids. The CDR3 sequence is CASRLAAGLERYEQYF. For the CDR3, the DNA is TGTGCAAGTCGCTTAGCCGCGGGACTAGAAAGGTACGAGCAGTACTTC.